This entry features one T cell receptor (beta chain) sequence. This sample is drawn from a study of blood T cell repertoires in COVID-19. Repertoires were generated with immunoSEQ multiplex PCR, while TCRdb's copy carries only in-frame clones and drops some. The table has 450,000 or so clones, about 90% seen once; the top ten hold 0.75% to 0.85%. The CDR3 loop spans 11 amino acids. Trimming shortened V by 2 bases and J by 8 bases, and 4 bases separated the two germline ends. In germline, CDR1 is LNHDA, CDR2 SQIVND (reference sequence). Sequencing was done on a sample of peripheral blood. V and J are TRBV19 and TRBJ2-1; D unresolved. The TCR comes from a man between 18 and 29 years old with COVID-19, enrolled during active disease. CDR3 bases: TGTGCCAGTAGTATACCCGATGAGCAGTTCTTC. Translation: CASSIPDEQFF.